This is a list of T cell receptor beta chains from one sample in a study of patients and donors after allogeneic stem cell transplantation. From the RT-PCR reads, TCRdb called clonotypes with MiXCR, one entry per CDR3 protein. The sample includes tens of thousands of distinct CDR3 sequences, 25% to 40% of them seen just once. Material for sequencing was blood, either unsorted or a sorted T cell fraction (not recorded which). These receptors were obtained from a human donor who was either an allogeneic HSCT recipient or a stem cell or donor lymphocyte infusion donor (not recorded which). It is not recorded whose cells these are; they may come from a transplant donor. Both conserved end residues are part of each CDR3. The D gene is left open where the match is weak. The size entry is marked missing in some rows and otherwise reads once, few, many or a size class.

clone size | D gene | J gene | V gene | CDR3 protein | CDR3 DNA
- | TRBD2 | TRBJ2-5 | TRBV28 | CASSPGGTNVETQYF | TGTGCCAGCAGTCCCGGCGGGACTAATGTAGAGACCCAGTACTTC
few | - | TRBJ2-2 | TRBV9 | CASSPQLVPNTGELFF | TGTGCCAGCAGCCCCCAACTGGTTCCGAACACCGGGGAGCTGTTTTTT
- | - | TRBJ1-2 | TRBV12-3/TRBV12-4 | CASTRDILNYGYTF | TGTGCCAGCACACGGGACATCCTAAACTATGGCTACACCTTC
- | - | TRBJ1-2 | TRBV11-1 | CASSDRDLGYTF | TGTGCCAGCAGCGACCGTGATTTGGGCTACACCTTC
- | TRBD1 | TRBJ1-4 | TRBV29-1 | CSVRRGTATNEKLFF | TGCAGCGTGAGACGAGGGACAGCAACTAATGAAAAACTGTTTTTT
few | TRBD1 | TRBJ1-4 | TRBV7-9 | CASSTRTGLATNEKLFF | TGTGCCAGCAGCACGCGGACAGGTCTTGCAACTAATGAAAAACTGTTTTTT
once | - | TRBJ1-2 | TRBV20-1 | CSARTLDSEFWAYGYTF | TGCAGTGCTAGAACCCTAGATTCGGAATTTTGGGCCTATGGCTACACCTTC
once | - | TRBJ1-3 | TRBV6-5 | CASSSPASGNTIYF | TGTGCCAGCTCCTCGCCCGCCTCTGGAAACACCATATATTTT
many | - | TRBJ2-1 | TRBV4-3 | CASSPSTNEQFF | TGCGCCAGCAGCCCGAGCACCAATGAGCAGTTCTTC
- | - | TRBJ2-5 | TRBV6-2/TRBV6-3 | CASSPGTMYQETQYF | TGTGCCAGCAGTCCCGGGACAATGTACCAAGAGACCCAGTACTTC
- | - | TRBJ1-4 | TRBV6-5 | CASSYSTGKGEKLFF | TGTGCCAGCAGTTACTCGACGGGGAAGGGAGAAAAACTGTTTTTT
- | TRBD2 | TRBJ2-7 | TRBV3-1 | CASSQVGLAGGASPYEQYF | TGTGCCAGCAGCCAAGTTGGACTAGCGGGAGGGGCGAGCCCCTACGAGCAGTACTTC
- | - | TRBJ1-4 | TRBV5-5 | CASSFLGGPNEKLFF | TGTGCCAGCAGCTTTCTCGGGGGACCAAATGAAAAACTGTTTTTT